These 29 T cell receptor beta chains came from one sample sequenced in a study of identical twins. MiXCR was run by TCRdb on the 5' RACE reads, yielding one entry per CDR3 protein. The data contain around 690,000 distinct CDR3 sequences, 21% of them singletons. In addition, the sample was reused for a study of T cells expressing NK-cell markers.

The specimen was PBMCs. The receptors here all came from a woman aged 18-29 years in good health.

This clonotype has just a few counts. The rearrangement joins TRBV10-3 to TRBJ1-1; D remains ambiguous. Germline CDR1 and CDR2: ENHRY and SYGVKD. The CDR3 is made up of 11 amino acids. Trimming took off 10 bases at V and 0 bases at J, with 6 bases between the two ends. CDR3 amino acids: CATVMNTEAFF. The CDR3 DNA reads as TGTGCCACCGTCATGAACACTGAAGCTTTCTTT.

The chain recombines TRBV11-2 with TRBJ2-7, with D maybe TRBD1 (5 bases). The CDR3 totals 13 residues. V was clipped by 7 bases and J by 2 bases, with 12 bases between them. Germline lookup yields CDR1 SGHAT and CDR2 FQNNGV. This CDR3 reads CASNLQEPYEQYF. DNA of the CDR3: TGTGCCAGCAACCTACAGGAGCCCTACGAGCAGTACTTC.

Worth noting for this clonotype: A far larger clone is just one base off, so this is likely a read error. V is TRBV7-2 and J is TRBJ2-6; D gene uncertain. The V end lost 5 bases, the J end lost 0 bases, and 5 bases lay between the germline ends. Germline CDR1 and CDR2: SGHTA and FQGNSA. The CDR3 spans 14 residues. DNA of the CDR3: TGTGCCAGCAGCATGAGCTCTGGGGCCAACGTCCTGACTTTC. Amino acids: CASSMSSGANVLTF. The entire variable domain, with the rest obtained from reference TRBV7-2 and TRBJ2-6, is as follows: GAGVSQSPSNKVTEKGKDVELRCDPISGHTALYWYRQSLGQGLEFLIYFQGNSAPDKSGLPSDRFSAERTGGSVSTLTIQRTQQEDSAVYLCASSMSSGANVLTFGAGSRLTVL.

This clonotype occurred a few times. CDR3 nucleotides: TGTGCCAGCAGCTTAGAAAAAGCGGGACCATCGTATACGCAGTATTTT. It translates to CASSLEKAGPSYTQYF. The V gene is TRBV7-2, the J gene TRBJ2-3; the match to TRBD2 covers 7 bases. Unmatched junction bases numbered 11, after V lost 1 base and J lost 7 bases. Germline-derived CDR1 and CDR2 are SGHTA and FQGNSA. The CDR3 extends over 16 amino acids.

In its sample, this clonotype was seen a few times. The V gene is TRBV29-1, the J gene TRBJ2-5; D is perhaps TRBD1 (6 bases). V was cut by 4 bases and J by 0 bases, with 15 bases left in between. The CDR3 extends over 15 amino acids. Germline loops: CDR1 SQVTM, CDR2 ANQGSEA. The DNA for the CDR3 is TGCAGCGTTGGGAATGACAGGTCGAACCAAGAGACCCAGTACTTC. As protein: CSVGNDRSNQETQYF.

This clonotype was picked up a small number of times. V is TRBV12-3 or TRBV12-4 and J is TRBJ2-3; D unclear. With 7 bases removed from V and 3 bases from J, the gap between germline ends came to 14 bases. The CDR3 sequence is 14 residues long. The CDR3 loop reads CASTEELGTDTQYF. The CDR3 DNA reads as TGTGCCAGCACCGAGGAGCTAGGTACAGATACGCAGTATTTT.

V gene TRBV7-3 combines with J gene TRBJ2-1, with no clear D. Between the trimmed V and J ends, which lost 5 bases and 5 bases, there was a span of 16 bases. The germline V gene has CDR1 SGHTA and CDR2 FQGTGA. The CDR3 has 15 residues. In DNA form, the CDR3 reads TGTGCCAGCAGCCAAAAAACCAGGTTAAACAATGAGCAGTTCTTC. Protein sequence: CASSQKTRLNNEQFF.

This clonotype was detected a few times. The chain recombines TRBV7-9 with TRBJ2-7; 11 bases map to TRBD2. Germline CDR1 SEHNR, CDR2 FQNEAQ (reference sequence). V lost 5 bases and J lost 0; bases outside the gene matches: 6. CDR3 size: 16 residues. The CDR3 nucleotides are TGTGCCAGCAGCACCATACTAGCGGGAGTCTCCTACGAGCAGTACTTC. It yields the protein CASSTILAGVSYEQYF.

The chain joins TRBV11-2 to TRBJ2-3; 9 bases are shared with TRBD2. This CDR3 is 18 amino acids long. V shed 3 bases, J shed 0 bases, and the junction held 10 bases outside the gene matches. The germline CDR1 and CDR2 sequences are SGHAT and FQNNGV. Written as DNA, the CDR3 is TGTGCCAGCAGCTTTATCAGTACTAGCGGGTCTAGCACAGATACGCAGTATTTT. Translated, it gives CASSFISTSGSSTDTQYF.

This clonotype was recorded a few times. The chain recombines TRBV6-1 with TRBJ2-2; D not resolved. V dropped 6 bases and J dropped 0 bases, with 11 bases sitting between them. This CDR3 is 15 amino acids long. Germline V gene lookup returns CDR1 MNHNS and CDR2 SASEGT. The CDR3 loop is CASRARTANTGELFF. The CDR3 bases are TGTGCCAGCAGGGCACGGACGGCGAACACCGGGGAGCTGTTTTTT.

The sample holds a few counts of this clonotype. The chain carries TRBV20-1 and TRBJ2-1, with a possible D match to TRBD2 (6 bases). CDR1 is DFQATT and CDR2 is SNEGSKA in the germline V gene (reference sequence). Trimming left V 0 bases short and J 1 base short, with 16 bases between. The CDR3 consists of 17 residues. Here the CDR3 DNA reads TGCAGTGCTAGAGATCCTGCGACTAGGGTGTCCTACAATGAGCAGTTCTTC. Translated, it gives CSARDPATRVSYNEQFF.

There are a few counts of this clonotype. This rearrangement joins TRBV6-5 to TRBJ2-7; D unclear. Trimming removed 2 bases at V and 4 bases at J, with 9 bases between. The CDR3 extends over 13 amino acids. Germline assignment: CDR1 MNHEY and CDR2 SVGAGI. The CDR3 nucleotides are TGTGCCAGCAGTTACCCCCCCGGGTACGAGCAGTACTTC. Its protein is CASSYPPGYEQYF.

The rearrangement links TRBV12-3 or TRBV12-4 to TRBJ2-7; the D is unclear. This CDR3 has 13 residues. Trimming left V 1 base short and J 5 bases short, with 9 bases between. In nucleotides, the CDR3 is TGTGCCAGCAGTTTAGGGGCTCCCAACGAGCAGTACTTC. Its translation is CASSLGAPNEQYF.

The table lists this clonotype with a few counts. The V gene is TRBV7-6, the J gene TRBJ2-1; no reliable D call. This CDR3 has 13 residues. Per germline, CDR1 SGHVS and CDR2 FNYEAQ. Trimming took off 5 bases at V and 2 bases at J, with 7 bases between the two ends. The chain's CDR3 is CASSQTPYNEQFF. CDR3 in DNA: TGTGCCAGCAGCCAAACCCCCTACAATGAGCAGTTCTTC. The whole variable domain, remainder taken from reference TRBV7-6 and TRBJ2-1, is GAGVSQSPRYKVTKRGQDVALRCDPISGHVSLYWYRQALGQGPEFLTYFNYEAQQDKSGLPNDRFSAERPEGSISTLTIQRTEQRDSAMYRCASSQTPYNEQFFGPGTRLTVL.

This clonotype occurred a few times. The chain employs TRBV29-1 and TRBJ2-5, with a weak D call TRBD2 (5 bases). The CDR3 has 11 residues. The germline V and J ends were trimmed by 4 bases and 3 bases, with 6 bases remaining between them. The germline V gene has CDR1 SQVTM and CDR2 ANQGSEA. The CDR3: CSVVGKETQYF. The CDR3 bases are TGCAGCGTTGTCGGGAAAGAGACCCAGTACTTC.

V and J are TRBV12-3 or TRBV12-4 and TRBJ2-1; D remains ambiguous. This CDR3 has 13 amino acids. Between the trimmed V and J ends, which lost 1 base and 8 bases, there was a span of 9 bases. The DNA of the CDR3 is TGTGCCAGCAGTTTAGGGGGTATCTATGAGCAGTTCTTC. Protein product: CASSLGGIYEQFF.

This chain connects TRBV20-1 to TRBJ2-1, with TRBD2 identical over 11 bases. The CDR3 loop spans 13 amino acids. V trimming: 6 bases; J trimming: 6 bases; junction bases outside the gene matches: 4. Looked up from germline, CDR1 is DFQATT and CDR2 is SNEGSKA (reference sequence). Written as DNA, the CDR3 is TGCAGTGCCGAACTAGCGGGGGTCAATGAGCAGTTCTTC. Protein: CSAELAGVNEQFF.

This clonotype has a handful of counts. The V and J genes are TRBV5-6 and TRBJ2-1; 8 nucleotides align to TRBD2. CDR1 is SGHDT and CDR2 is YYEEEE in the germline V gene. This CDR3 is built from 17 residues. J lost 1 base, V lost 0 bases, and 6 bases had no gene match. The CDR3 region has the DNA TGTGCCAGCAGCTTGGTGTTGGGACTAGGATCCTACAATGAGCAGTTCTTC. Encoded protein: CASSLVLGLGSYNEQFF.

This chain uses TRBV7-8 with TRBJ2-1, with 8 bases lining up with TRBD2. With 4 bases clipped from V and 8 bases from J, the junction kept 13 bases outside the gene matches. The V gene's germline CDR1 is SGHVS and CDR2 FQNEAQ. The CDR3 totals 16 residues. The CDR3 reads CASSSLGAGGDDEQFF. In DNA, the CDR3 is TGTGCCAGCAGCTCCTTAGGGGCGGGGGGCGACGATGAGCAGTTCTTC. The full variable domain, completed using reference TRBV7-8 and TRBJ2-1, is GAGVSQSPRYKVAKRGQDVALRCDPISGHVSLFWYQQALGQGPEFLTYFQNEAQLDKSGLPSDRFFAERPEGSVSTLKIQRTQQEDSAVYLCASSSLGAGGDDEQFFGPGTRLTVL.

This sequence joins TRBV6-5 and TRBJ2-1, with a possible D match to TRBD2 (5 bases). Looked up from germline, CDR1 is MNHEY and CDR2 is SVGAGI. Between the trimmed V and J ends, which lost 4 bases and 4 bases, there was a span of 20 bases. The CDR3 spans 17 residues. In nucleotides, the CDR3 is TGTGCCAGCAGTTCCGCCCTAACCTCGGCGGGTTACAATGAGCAGTTCTTC. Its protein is CASSSALTSAGYNEQFF.

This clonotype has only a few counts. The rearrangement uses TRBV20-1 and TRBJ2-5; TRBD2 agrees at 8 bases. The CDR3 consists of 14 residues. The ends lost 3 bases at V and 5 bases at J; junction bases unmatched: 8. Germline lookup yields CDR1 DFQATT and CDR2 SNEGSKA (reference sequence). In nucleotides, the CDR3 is TGCAGTGCTAGTTCCGGGAGGGCCCTCGAGACCCAGTACTTC. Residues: CSASSGRALETQYF.

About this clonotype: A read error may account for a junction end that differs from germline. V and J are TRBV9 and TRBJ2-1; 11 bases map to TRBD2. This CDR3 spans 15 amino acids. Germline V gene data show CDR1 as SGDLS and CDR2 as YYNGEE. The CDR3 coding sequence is TGTGCCAGCAGCGTAGGGCCTAGCGGGGGGAACATGGGAGCCTTC. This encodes CASSVGPSGGNMGAF.

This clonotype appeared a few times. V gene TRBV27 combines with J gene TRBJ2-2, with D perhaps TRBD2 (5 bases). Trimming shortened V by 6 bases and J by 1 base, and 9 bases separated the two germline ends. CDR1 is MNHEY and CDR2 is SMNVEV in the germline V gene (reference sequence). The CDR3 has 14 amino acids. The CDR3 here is CASRPAGNTGELFF. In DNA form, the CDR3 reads TGTGCCAGCAGGCCTGCGGGGAACACCGGGGAGCTGTTTTTT.

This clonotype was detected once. CDR3 residues: CASSGQGRYEQYF. The CDR3 bases are TGCGCCAGCAGCGGCCAGGGTCGGTACGAGCAGTACTTC. The chain has TRBV5-1 and TRBJ2-7; D might be TRBD1 (5 bases). The CDR3 loop spans 13 amino acids. V lost 4 bases, J lost 4 bases, and 12 bases lay in between. Germline V CDR1 and CDR2: SGHRS, YFSETQ.

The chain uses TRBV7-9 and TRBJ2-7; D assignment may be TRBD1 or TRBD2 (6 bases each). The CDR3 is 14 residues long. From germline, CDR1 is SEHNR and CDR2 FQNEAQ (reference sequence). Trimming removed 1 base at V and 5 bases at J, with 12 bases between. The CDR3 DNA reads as TGTGCCAGCAGCTTAGACGGGGGCGCCCACGAGCAGTACTTC. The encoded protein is CASSLDGGAHEQYF.

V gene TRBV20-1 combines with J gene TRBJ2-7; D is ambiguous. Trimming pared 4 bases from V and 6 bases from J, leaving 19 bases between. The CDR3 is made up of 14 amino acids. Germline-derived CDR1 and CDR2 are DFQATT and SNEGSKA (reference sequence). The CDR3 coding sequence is TGCAGTGCTATAATGCCCTCCACCGAAGGCGAGCAGTACTTC. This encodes CSAIMPSTEGEQYF.

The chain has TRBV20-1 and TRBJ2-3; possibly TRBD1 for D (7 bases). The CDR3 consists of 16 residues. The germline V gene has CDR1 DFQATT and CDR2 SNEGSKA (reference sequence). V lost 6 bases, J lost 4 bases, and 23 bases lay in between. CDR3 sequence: CSAHTLGGAGSDTQYF. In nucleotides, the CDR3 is TGCAGTGCCCACACGCTAGGGGGCGCGGGGTCAGATACGCAGTATTTT.

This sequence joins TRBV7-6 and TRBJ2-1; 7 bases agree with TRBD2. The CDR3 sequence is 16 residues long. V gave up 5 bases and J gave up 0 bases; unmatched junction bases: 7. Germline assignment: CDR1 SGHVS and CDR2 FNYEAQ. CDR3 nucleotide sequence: TGTGCCAGCAGCGGGAAGCGGGACTTCTCCTACAATGAGCAGTTCTTC. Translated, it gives CASSGKRDFSYNEQFF.

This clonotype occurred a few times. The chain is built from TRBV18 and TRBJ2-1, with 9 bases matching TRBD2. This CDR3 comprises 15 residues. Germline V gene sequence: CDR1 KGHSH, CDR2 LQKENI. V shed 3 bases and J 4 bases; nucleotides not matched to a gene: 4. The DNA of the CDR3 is TGTGCCAGCTCACCTTCTAGCGGGGAGTACAATGAGCAGTTCTTC. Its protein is CASSPSSGEYNEQFF.